The clone carrying this T cell receptor (beta chain) was counted a few times. Antigen unknown. The sample originates from a study of T-cell memory formation after mild COVID-19. The CDR3 is 15 amino acids. Per the germline V gene, CDR1 is SGHVS and CDR2 is FQNEAQ. V trimming: 8 bases; J trimming: 4 bases; junction bases outside the gene matches: 14. Study-level points and caveats: A balance of CD4 and CD8 characterized clones contracting day 15 to 85, whereas later expanders leaned CD4+. The study detected some responding clones in pre-infection memory, suggesting cross-reactive memory joined. Researchers report contracting CD4+ clones mostly in CM and EM, with CD8+ clones in EMRA.

5'RACE with constant-segment primers yielded barcoded, UMI-tagged TCR alpha and TCR beta cDNA libraries. TCRdb used MiXCR to reprocess the 5' RACE reads, holding one entry per CDR3 protein. The sample lists fewer than 150,000 distinct CDR3 sequences; 13% to 15% were seen once. The TCR was taken from an adult woman who had mild COVID-19 (a few samples of this study predate the infection). Cell type and time point are not known. The sequenced sample was PBMCs or a T cell subset sorted from them (not recorded which). V gene TRBV7-8 combines with J gene TRBJ2-7; 7 nucleotides line up with TRBD1. CDR3 protein: CASRGSGTDGYEQYF. As DNA, the CDR3 is TGTGCCAGCCGAGGGTCCGGGACAGATGGGTACGAGCAGTACTTC.